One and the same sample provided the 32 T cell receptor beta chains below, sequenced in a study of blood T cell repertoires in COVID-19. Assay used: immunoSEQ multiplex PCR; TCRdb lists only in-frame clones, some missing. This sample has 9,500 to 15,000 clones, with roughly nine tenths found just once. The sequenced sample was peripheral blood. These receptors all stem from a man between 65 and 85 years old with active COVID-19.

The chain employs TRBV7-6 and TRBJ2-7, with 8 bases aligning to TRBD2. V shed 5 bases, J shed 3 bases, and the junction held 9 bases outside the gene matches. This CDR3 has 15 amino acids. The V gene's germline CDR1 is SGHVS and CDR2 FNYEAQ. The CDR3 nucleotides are TGTGCCAGCAGCCCAGGACTGGGACTAGGCTACGAGCAGTACTTC. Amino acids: CASSPGLGLGYEQYF.

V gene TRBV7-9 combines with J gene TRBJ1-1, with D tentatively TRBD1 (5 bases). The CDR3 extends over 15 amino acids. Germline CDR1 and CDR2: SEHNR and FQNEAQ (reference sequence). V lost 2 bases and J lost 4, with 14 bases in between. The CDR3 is CASSLRGREVTEAFF. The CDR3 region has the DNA TGTGCCAGCAGCTTACGAGGCAGGGAGGTCACTGAAGCTTTCTTT. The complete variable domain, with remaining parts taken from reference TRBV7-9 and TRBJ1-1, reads DTGVSQNPRHKITKRGQNVTFRCDPISEHNRLYWYRQTLGQGPEFLTYFQNEAQLEKSRLLSDRFSAERPKGSFSTLEIQRTEQGDSAMYLCASSLRGREVTEAFFGQGTRLTVV.

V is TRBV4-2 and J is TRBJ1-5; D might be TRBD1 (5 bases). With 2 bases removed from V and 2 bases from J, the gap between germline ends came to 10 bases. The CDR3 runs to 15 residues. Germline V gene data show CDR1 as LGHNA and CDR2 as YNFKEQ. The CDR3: CASSQPGRGNQPQHF. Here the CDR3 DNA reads TGTGCCAGCAGCCAACCGGGCAGGGGCAATCAGCCCCAGCATTTT.

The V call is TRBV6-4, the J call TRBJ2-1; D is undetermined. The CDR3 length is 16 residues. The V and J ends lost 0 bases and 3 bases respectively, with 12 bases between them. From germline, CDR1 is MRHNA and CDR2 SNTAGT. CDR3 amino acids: CASSDSLRLLYNEQFF. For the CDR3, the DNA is TGTGCCAGCAGTGACTCACTGCGCCTACTCTACAATGAGCAGTTCTTC.

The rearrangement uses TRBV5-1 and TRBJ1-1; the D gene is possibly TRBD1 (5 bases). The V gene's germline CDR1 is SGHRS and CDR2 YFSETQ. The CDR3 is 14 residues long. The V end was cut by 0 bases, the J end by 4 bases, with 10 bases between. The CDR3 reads CASSLGTGGTEAFF. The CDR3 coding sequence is TGCGCCAGCAGCTTGGGAACCGGGGGCACTGAAGCTTTCTTT.

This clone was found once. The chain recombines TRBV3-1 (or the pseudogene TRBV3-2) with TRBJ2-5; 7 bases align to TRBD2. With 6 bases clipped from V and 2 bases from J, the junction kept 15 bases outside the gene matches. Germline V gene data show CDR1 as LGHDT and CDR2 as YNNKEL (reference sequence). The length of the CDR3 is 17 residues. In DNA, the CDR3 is TGTGCCAGCAGTCCAGGGAGGCAGCGGGGCATACAAGAGACCCAGTACTTC. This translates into CASSPGRQRGIQETQYF.

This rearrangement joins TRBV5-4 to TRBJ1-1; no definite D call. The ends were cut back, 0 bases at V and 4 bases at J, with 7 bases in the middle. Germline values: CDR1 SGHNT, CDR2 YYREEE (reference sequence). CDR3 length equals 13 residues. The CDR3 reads CASSLDSGTEAFF. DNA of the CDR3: TGTGCCAGCAGCTTGGACAGTGGCACTGAAGCTTTCTTT.

The CDR3 coding sequence is TGTGCCAGCAGTGCCAAGCGGGAGGGTTACAATGAGCAGTTCTTC. It specifies CASSAKREGYNEQFF. The chain has TRBV6-4 and TRBJ2-1, with 10 bases identical to TRBD2. The CDR3 has 15 amino acids. Germline loops: CDR1 MRHNA, CDR2 SNTAGT. V shed 4 bases and J 4 bases; nucleotides not matched to a gene: 4.

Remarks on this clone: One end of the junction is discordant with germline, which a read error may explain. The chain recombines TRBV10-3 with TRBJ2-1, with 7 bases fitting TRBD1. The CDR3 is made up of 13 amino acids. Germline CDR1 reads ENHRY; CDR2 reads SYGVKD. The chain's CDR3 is CAISGAKDRPILF. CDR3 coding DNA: TGTGCCATCAGTGGCGCCAAGGACAGGCCCATCCTCTTC.

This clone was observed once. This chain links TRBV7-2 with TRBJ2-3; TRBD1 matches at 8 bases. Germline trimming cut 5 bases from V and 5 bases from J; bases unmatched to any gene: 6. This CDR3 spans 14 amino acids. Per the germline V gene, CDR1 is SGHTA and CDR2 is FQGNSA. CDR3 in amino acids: CASSPGQGQDTQYF. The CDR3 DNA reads TGTGCCAGCAGCCCAGGACAGGGTCAAGATACGCAGTATTTT.

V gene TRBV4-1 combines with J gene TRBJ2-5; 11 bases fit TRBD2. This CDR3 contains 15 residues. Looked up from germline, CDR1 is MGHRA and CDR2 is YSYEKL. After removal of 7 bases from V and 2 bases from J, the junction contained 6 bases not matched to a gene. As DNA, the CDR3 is TGCGCCAGCAACAGCGGGACTAGCGGTCAAGAGACCCAGTACTTC. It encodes CASNSGTSGQETQYF.

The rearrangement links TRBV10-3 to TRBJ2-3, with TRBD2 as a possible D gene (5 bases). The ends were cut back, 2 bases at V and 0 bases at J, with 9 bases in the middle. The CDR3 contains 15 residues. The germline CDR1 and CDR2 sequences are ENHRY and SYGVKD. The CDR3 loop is CAISEPGMSTDTQYF. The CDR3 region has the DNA TGTGCCATCAGTGAGCCGGGAATGAGCACAGATACGCAGTATTTT.

DNA of the CDR3: TGTGCCAGCAGCACCAGACAGGGCTCCTATGGCTACACCTTC. This gives the protein CASSTRQGSYGYTF. The chain links TRBV7-2 to TRBJ1-2, with 7 bases matching TRBD1. The V gene end was trimmed by 5 bases and the J gene end by 4 bases; junction bases not matched to a gene: 7. The length of the CDR3 is 14 residues. The V gene's germline CDR1 is SGHTA and CDR2 FQGNSA.

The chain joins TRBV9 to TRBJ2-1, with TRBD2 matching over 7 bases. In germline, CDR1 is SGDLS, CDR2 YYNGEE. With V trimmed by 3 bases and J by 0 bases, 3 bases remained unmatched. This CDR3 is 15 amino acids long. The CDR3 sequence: CASSGSGNSYNEQFF. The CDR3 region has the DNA TGTGCCAGCAGCGGAAGCGGGAACTCCTACAATGAGCAGTTCTTC.

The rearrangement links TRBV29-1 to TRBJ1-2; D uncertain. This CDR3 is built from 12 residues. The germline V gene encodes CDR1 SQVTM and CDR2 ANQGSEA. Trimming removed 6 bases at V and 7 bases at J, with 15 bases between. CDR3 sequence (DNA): TGCAGCGTATCGACCGGGGTGAGTGGCTACACCTTC. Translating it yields CSVSTGVSGYTF. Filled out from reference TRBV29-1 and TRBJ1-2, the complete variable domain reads SAVISQKPSRDICQRGTSLTIQCQVDSQVTMMFWYRQQPGQSLTLIATANQGSEATYESGFVIDKFPISRPNLTFSTLTVSNMSPEDSSIYLCSVSTGVSGYTFGSGTRLTVV.

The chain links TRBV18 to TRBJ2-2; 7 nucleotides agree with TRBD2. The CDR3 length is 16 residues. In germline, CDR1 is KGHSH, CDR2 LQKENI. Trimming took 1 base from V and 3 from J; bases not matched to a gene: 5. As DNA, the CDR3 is TGTGCCAGCTCACCACTTAGCGGGTACGACACCGGGGAGCTGTTTTTT. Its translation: CASSPLSGYDTGELFF.

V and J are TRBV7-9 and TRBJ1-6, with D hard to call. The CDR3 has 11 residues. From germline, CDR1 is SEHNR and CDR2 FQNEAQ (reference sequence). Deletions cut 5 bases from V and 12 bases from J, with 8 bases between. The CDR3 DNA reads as TGTGCCAGCAGCCCGCGTTTACCCCTCCACTTT. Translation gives CASSPRLPLHF.

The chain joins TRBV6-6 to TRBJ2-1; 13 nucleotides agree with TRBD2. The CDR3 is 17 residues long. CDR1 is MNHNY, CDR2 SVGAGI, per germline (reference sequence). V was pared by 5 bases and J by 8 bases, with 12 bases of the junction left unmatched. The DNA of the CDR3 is TGTGCCAGCAGTCCGATAACTAGCGGGAGGGCTAATGATGAGCAGTTCTTC. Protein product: CASSPITSGRANDEQFF.

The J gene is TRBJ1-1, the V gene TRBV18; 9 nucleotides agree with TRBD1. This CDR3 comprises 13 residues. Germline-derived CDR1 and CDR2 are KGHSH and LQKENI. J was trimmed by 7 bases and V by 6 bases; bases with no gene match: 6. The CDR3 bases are TGTGCCAGCTCGCGGACAGGGGAGGGTGAAGCTTTCTTT. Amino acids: CASSRTGEGEAFF.

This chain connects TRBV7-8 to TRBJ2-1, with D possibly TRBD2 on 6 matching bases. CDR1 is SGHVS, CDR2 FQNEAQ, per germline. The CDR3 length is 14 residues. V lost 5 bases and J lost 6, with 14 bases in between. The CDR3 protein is CASSTRRRVNEQFF. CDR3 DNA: TGTGCCAGCAGCACCCGGCGGAGGGTCAATGAGCAGTTCTTC.

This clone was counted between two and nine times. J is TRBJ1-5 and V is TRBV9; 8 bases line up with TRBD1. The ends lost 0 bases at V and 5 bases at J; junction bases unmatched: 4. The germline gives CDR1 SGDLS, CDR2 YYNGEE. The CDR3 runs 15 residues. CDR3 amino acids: CASSVAATGDQPQHF. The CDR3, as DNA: TGTGCCAGCAGCGTAGCCGCGACAGGGGATCAGCCCCAGCATTTT.

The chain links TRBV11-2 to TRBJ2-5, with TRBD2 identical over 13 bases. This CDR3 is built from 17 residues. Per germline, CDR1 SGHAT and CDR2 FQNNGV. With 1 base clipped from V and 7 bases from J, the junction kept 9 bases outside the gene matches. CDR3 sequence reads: CASSLGTSGGLAGTQYF. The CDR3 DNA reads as TGTGCCAGCAGCTTAGGGACTAGCGGGGGCCTCGCAGGGACCCAGTACTTC.

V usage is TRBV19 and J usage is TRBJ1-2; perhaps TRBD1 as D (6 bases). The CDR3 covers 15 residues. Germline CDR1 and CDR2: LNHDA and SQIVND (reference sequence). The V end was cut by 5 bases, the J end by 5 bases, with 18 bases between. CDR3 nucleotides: TGTGCCAGTAGTCGTGGCCAGCCAGGGGATTATGGCTACACCTTC. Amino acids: CASSRGQPGDYGYTF.

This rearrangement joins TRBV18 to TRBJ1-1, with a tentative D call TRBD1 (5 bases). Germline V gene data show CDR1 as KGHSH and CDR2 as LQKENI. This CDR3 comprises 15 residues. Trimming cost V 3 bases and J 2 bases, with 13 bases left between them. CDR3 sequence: CASSPPTDSNTEAFF. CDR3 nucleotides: TGTGCCAGCTCACCTCCGACAGACTCAAACACTGAAGCTTTCTTT.

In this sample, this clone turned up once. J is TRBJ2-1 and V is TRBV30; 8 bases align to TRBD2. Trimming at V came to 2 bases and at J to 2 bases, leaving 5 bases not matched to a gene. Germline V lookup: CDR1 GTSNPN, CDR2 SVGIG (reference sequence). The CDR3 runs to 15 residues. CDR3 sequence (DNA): TGTGCCTGGAGTACGGGGGGGGGTACCTACAATGAGCAGTTCTTC. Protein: CAWSTGGGTYNEQFF.

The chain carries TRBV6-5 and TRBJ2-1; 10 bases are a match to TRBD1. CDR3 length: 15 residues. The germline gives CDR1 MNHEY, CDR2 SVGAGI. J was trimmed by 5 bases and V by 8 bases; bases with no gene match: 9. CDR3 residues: CASGSRDRGDNEQFF. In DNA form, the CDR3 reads TGTGCCAGCGGCTCCCGGGACAGGGGCGACAATGAGCAGTTCTTC.

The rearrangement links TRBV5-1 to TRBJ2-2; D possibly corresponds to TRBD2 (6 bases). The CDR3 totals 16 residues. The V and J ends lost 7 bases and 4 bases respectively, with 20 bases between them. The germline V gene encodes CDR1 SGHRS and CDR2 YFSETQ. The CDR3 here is CASGSKLVAATGELFF. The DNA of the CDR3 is TGCGCCAGCGGATCGAAGTTGGTAGCGGCCACCGGGGAGCTGTTTTTT.

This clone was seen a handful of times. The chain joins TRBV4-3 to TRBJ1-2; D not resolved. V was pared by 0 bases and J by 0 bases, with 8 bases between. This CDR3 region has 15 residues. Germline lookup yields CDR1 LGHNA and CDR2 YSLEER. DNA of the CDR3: TGCGCCAGCAGCCAAGATCTTATTACTAACTATGGCTACACCTTC. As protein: CASSQDLITNYGYTF.

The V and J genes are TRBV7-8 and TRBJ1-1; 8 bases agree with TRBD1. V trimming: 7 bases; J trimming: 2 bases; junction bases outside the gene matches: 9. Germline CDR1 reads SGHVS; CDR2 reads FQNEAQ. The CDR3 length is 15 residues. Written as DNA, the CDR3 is TGTGCCAGCAACCCGCAGGGGGCGCTTAACACTGAAGCTTTCTTT. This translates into CASNPQGALNTEAFF.

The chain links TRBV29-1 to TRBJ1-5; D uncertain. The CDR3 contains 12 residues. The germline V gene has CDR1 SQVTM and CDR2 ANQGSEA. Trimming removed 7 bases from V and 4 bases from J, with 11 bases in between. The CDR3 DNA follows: TGCAGCGCGGGAAGTACAAATCAGCCCCAGCATTTT. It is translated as CSAGSTNQPQHF.

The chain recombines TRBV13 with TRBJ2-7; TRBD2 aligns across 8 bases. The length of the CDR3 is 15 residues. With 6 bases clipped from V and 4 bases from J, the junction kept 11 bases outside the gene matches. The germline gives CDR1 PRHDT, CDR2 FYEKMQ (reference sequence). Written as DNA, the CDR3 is TGTGCCAGCAGTGGTGGCGGGAGGCCGTGGTACGAGCAGTACTTC. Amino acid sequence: CASSGGGRPWYEQYF.

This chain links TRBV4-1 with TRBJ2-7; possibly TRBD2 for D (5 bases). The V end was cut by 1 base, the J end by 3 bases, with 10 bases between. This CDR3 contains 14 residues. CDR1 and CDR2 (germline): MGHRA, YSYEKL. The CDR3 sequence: CASSQVNGVYEQYF. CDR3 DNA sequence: TGCGCCAGCAGCCAAGTGAACGGGGTCTACGAGCAGTACTTC.